What follows describes a single T cell receptor (beta chain). This clone was picked up many times. No cognate antigen has been identified for it. Base qualities are not at hand, and no much larger clone is one base apart. The entry originates in a study of blood T cell repertoires in COVID-19 (dated by TCRdb to about 2020). In terms of the full investigation: Samples covering the acute and convalescent phases of COVID-19 were provided by collaborators in the United States, Italy and Spain. The repertoires were made available in a free public database intended to serve as a resource for research on the immune response to SARS-CoV-2. Nearly every sample came with metadata listing a de-identified subject ID, COVID-19 status, age in years and sex. Subjects who had been exposed to COVID-19, were actively infected with it, or had recovered from it provided the deeply sampled blood TCRbeta repertoires that made up the dataset. Samples were obtained from the ongoing ImmuneRACE study (first 160 participants) and from approximately 1,200 subjects provided by 6 global collaborators. The prospective study material was composed of cDNA or gDNA derived from T cells, B-cell-depleted T cells, or PBMCs. Where HLA class I and class II types were available, the types were taken from metadata supplied by the sample provider, not from assay-based typing. Beyond this particular receptor, the publication reports: The amount of clinical and demographic metadata varied by source and participant and was provided uncurated.

V drops 3 bases and J drops 4 bases, leaving 16 bases in between. Its CDR3 holds 15 amino acids, cysteine through phenylalanine. Of the read, only the CDR3 DNA is kept; its 45 bases are in frame from base 1. The germline V gene provides CDR1 LGHNA and CDR2 YNFKEQ. The collaborating institutions used their own protocols to collect whole blood in K2EDTA tubes. Collaborator samples were shipped for TCRbeta analysis as frozen whole blood, isolated PBMCs, or DNA extracted from either sample type. The immunoSEQ Assay, a bias-controlled multiplex PCR, was used to amplify TCRbeta CDR3 regions from genomic DNA. As for the original processing: The number of nucleated cells in each sample was estimated by amplification of reference gene primers within the assay. To quantify the absolute abundance of each unique TCRbeta CDR3 rearrangement, sequence reads were collapsed and filtered. For each sample, productive Simpson clonality was calculated as the square root of Simpson's diversity index across productive rearrangements. The immuneACCESS repertoire file appears here via TCRdb, limited to in-frame rearrangements. These files lack a portion of the clones; in checked studies, under half of the deficit traces to unresolved V genes, and the cause of the others is not known. That table is the source of V, J and clone size, and D and trimming were worked out from the DNA. The sample table shows over 75,000 clones, and about 78% are seen once. About 15% of the sample lies in the top ten.

The rearrangement joined TRBV4-2 to TRBJ2-7; the D gene is possibly TRBD2, with 6 bases matching. This clonotype was sampled from a human donor in a cohort sampled during active COVID-19. Input material: peripheral blood. The CDR3 amino acid sequence is: CASSQLRWEAYEQYF. The nucleotide sequence is TGTGCCAGCAGCCAGCTACGATGGGAGGCTTACGAGCAGTACTTC.